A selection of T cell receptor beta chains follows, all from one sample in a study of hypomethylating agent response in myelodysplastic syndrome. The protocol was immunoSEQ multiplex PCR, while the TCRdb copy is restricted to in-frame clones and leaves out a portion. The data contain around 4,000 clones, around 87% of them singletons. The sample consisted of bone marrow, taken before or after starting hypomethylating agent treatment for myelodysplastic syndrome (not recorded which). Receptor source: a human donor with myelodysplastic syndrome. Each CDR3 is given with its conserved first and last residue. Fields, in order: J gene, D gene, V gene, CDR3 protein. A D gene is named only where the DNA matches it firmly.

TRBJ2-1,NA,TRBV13,CASREGVREQFF
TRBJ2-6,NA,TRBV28,CASSLPGGGANVLTF
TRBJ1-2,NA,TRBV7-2,CASSLVRGTNYGYTF
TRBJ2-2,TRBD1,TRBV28,CASSVQGQNTGELFF
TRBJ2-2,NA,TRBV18,CASSPPTGVGGTGELFF
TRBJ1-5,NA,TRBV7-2,CASSLGTSNQPQHF
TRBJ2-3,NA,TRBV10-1,CASSGGRTDTQYF
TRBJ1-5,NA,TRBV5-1,CASSLGPNQPQHF
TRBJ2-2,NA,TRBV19,CASSIGAGLRTGELFF
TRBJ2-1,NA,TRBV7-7,CASSSRTFRGPYNEQFF
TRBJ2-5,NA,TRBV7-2,CASSSRGETQYF
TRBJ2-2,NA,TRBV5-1,CASSLPTTDTGELFF
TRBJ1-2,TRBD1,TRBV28,CASSLLPGQSYGYTF
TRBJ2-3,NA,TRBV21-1,CASSKIGSKGARNTDTQYF
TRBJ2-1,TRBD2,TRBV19,CASSKRGTSGSSYNEQFF
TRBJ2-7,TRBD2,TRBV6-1,CASVPGTSGYEQYF
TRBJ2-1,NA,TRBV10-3,CAISGGEGFDNEQFF
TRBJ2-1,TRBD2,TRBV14,CASSQASGTPYNEQFF
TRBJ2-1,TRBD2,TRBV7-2,CASSSRLAVYNEQFF
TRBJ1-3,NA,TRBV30,CAWGTGNTIYF
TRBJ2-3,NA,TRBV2,CASSTAGGDTQYF